This note documents a single T cell receptor (beta chain) sequence. Looked up from germline, CDR1 is SGHNT and CDR2 is YYREEE (reference sequence). V gave up 4 bases and J gave up 5 bases, with 12 bases separating them. This CDR3 has 13 amino acids. This sample was included in a study of OX40 agonist ivuxolimab in advanced cancers. Study-wide context: Ivuxolimab was administered intravenously to patients at 0.01 to 10 mg/kg every 2 weeks.

Sequencing used immunoSEQ multiplex PCR; TCRdb keeps in-frame clones, though not all of them. The sample consists of about 73,000 clones, over 75% of them appearing once. The starting material was CD4+ or CD8+ T cells sorted from blood, obtained in a trial of the OX40 agonist ivuxolimab. This sequence was found in an adult with an advanced solid tumor such as melanoma, head and neck, liver or kidney cancer. The V and J genes are TRBV5-4 and TRBJ1-2; a possible D gene is TRBD1 (5 bases). This chain's CDR3 is CASSPGTEYGYTF. The DNA of the CDR3 is TGTGCCAGCAGCCCCGGGACGGAGTATGGCTACACCTTC.